Following are 8 T cell receptor beta chains from one sample sequenced in a study of blood T cells in healthy people across ages. Together with a sample-barcoded 5' primer, a J-beta primer mix was included in a second PCR lasting roughly 6 to 12 cycles. TCRdb itself ran the 5' RACE reads through MiXCR, one entry per CDR3 protein. This sample has around 1,500,000 distinct CDR3 sequences; 40% to 50% occur once, and the top ten carry roughly 8.2%. The sample was blood. These receptor sequences come from a woman between 18 and 30 years old in good health.

This clonotype was found a few times. The chain couples TRBV12-3 or TRBV12-4 to TRBJ2-7; 7 bases are shared with TRBD2. Germline trimming cut 5 bases from V and 0 bases from J; bases unmatched to any gene: 10. This CDR3 contains 16 residues. This CDR3 reads CASSLRDYPSSYEQYF. The CDR3 DNA sequence: TGTGCCAGCAGTCTCCGGGACTACCCGAGCTCCTACGAGCAGTACTTC.

This clonotype has more than one count but fewer than ten. V usage is TRBV10-3 and J usage is TRBJ2-6, with D perhaps matching TRBD1 (5 bases). The CDR3 is 18 residues long. CDR1 and CDR2 (germline): ENHRY, SYGVKD. V was cut by 2 bases and J by 0 bases, with 14 bases left in between. Here the CDR3 DNA reads TGTGCCATCAGTGAGGGGGCAGGGTCATACTCTGGGGCCAACGTCCTGACTTTC. It yields the protein CAISEGAGSYSGANVLTF.

In the case of this clonotype: This may come from a read error, since a much larger clone is one base off. The chain couples TRBV29-1 to TRBJ2-6; possibly TRBD1 for D (6 bases). The germline gives CDR1 SQVTM, CDR2 ANQGSEA. Deletions cut 0 bases from V and 0 bases from J, with 18 bases between. This CDR3 has 19 amino acids. Written as DNA, the CDR3 is TGCAGCGTTGAAGATAGTTTTGGCAGGGGTTGCTCTGGGGCCAACGTCCTGACTTTC. Its translation is CSVEDSFGRGCSGANVLTF. The variable domain in full, completed from reference TRBV29-1 and TRBJ2-6, reads SAVISQKPSRDICQRGTSLTIQCQVDSQVTMMFWYRQQPGQSLTLIATANQGSEATYESGFVIDKFPISRPNLTFSTLTVSNMSPEDSSIYLCSVEDSFGRGCSGANVLTFGAGSRLTVL.

The rearrangement links TRBV21-1 to TRBJ2-4; TRBD1, the table's D call, lacks a check against the DNA. TRBV21-1 is reported as a pseudogene. The CDR3 is 15 amino acids. CDR3 DNA sequence: TGTGCCAGCAGCAAAGCAGGGGGGGGTTCAAACATTCAGTACTTC. Its translation is CASSKAGGGSNIQYF.

Only a few counts were recorded for this clonotype. This chain's CDR3 is CASSLASGNEKLFF. CDR3 in DNA: TGCGCCAGCAGCTTGGCCTCCGGTAATGAAAAACTGTTTTTT. This chain uses TRBV5-1 with TRBJ1-4; D not certain. V was trimmed by 0 bases and J by 4 bases, leaving 7 bases between them. The CDR3 contains 14 residues. The germline V gene has CDR1 SGHRS and CDR2 YFSETQ.

This chain uses TRBV9 with TRBJ2-1; tentative D call: TRBD1 (5 bases). The CDR3 covers 15 residues. Germline CDR1 and CDR2: SGDLS and YYNGEE. V gave up 3 bases and J gave up 10 bases, with 20 bases separating them. CDR3 region: CASSASMGPGLEQFF. The CDR3 DNA sequence: TGTGCCAGCAGCGCCTCGATGGGGCCAGGGTTGGAGCAGTTCTTC.

This rearrangement joins TRBV5-1 to TRBJ2-5; D perhaps matches TRBD2 (6 bases). The J call could be wrong; TRBJ2-7 is a better fit for the DNA end. CDR3 size: 16 residues. Per the germline V gene, CDR1 is SGHRS and CDR2 is YFSETQ. CDR3 DNA: TGCGCCAGCAGCTTGGAGAGCGGCGGGGCTACCTACGAGCAGTACTTC. Amino acids: CASSLESGGATYEQYF.

This chain uses TRBV7-2 with TRBJ2-3; no clear D gene. Per the germline V gene, CDR1 is SGHTA and CDR2 is FQGNSA. This CDR3 has 13 amino acids. Trimming took off 4 bases at V and 7 bases at J, with 12 bases between the two ends. This chain's CDR3 is CASSSRSGNTQYF. The CDR3 region has the DNA TGTGCCAGCAGCTCCCGCTCCGGAAATACGCAGTATTTT. Full variable domain (missing parts from reference TRBV7-2 and TRBJ2-3): GAGVSQSPSNKVTEKGKDVELRCDPISGHTALYWYRQSLGQGLEFLIYFQGNSAPDKSGLPSDRFSAERTGGSVSTLTIQRTQQEDSAVYLCASSSRSGNTQYFGPGTRLTVL.